What follows are 16 T cell receptor beta chains derived from one specimen sequenced in a study of T cell responses to AZD1222 COVID-19 vaccine. The method was immunoSEQ multiplex PCR; TCRdb's version includes in-frame clones alone and lacks a portion of them. The sample lists roughly 150,000 clones, 70% to 90% occurring once. Sequenced here: peripheral blood, sampled on day 0 of AZD1222 vaccination. These receptors came from an adult in good health.

J is TRBJ2-3 and V is TRBV6-6; D is possibly TRBD1 (6 bases). Germline lookup yields CDR1 MNHNY and CDR2 SVGAGI (reference sequence). Trimming left V 7 bases short and J 3 bases short, with 20 bases between. The CDR3 has 16 residues. This CDR3 is CASTELFRGGTDTQYF. Written as DNA, the CDR3 is TGTGCCAGCACGGAGCTTTTTCGAGGGGGAACAGATACGCAGTATTTT.

This clone was found once. The gene calls are TRBV12-1 and TRBJ1-6; the tabulated D call, TRBD1, remains unverified against the DNA. TRBV12-1 is noted as a pseudogene. The CDR3 is 19 residues long. DNA for the CDR3: TGTGCCAGCAGCTTGTCAACAGGGAAGGGGAGCTCCTATAATTCACCCCTCCACTTT. Translating gives CASSLSTGKGSSYNSPLHF.

With respect to this clone: The sample holds other DNA sequences that translate to the same CDR3. The V call is TRBV9, the J call TRBJ1-2, with a possible D match to TRBD1 (5 bases). Germline loops: CDR1 SGDLS, CDR2 YYNGEE. V was clipped by 0 bases and J by 5 bases, with 5 bases between them. The CDR3 loop spans 12 amino acids. The CDR3 here is CASSVEGYGYTF. CDR3 sequence (DNA): TGTGCCAGCAGCGTAGAGGGGTATGGCTACACCTTC.

J is TRBJ1-5 and V is TRBV7-2, with 8 bases lining up with TRBD1. The germline V gene encodes CDR1 SGHTA and CDR2 FQGNSA. This CDR3 spans 15 amino acids. Trimming cost V 4 bases and J 6 bases; bases outside gene matches: 8. CDR3 bases: TGTGCCAGCAGCTCTCGGACAGGGAGAAGTCAGCCCCAGCATTTT. Translating gives CASSSRTGRSQPQHF.

This clone was seen a few times. This chain uses TRBV15 with TRBJ1-1, with TRBD1 matching 8 bases. Germline V gives CDR1 LNHNV, CDR2 YYDKDF (reference sequence). The trim removed 4 bases at V and 6 bases at J, leaving 10 bases unmatched. The CDR3 is 15 residues long. This CDR3 is CATSTDRVGLAEAFF. As DNA, the CDR3 is TGTGCCACCAGCACGGACAGGGTAGGCTTAGCTGAAGCTTTCTTT.

In this sample, this clone turned up once. The gene calls are TRBV15 and TRBJ1-2; 11 bases line up with TRBD1. Trimming cost V 2 bases and J 3 bases; bases outside gene matches: 11. This CDR3 has 18 residues. CDR1 is LNHNV, CDR2 YYDKDF, per germline (reference sequence). CDR3 nucleotides: TGTGCCACCAGCAGATCCCGGGACAGGGGGATTCGACACTATGGCTACACCTTC. Its translation is CATSRSRDRGIRHYGYTF.

This chain links TRBV4-1 with TRBJ2-4, with D perhaps TRBD2 (6 bases). The CDR3 totals 16 residues. Germline V lookup: CDR1 MGHRA, CDR2 YSYEKL. Trimming removed 0 bases at V and 6 bases at J, with 15 bases between. CDR3 DNA sequence: TGCGCCAGCAGCCAAGATCCGGGGGTCGGGGGAAACATTCAGTACTTC. Protein: CASSQDPGVGGNIQYF.

This clone is a singleton in its sample. The chain links TRBV18 to TRBJ1-5; perhaps TRBD1 as D (6 bases). The CDR3 has 13 residues. CDR1 and CDR2 from the germline V gene are KGHSH and LQKENI. V lost 3 bases to trimming and J lost 4 bases, with 7 bases between them. The CDR3 DNA is TGTGCCAGCTCACCGGGACAAAATCAGCCCCAGCATTTT. Its translation: CASSPGQNQPQHF. The variable domain in full, completed from reference TRBV18 and TRBJ1-5, reads NAGVMQNPRHLVRRRGQEARLRCSPMKGHSHVYWYRQLPEEGLKFMVYLQKENIIDESGMPKERFSAEFPKEGPSILRIQQVVRGDSAAYFCASSPGQNQPQHFGDGTRLSIL.

This sequence joins TRBV3-1 (or the pseudogene TRBV3-2) and TRBJ1-3; the D gene is possibly TRBD1 (5 bases). Trimming left V 4 bases short and J 0 bases short, with 16 bases between. The CDR3 runs 17 residues. Germline V CDR1 and CDR2: LGHDT, YNNKEL (reference sequence). In DNA form, the CDR3 reads TGTGCCAGCAGCCCACTAATAGGTCAGGGCTCTGGAAACACCATATATTTT. It specifies CASSPLIGQGSGNTIYF.

V usage is TRBV9 and J usage is TRBJ2-3, with 8 bases aligning to TRBD1. The germline gives CDR1 SGDLS, CDR2 YYNGEE. There are 18 residues in the CDR3. The V gene end was trimmed by 3 bases and the J gene end by 0 bases; junction bases not matched to a gene: 12. CDR3 amino acids: CASSGEYDRGGSTDTQYF. The CDR3 nucleotides are TGTGCCAGCAGCGGGGAATATGACAGGGGTGGTAGCACAGATACGCAGTATTTT.

The chain employs TRBV4-3 and TRBJ1-6; D is ambiguous. The germline V and J ends were trimmed by 0 bases and 9 bases, with 6 bases remaining between them. The CDR3 runs 13 residues. The V gene's germline CDR1 is LGHNA and CDR2 YSLEER. CDR3 nucleotide sequence: TGCGCCAGCAGCCAAGAAGGGTTTTCACCCCTCCACTTT. It codes for CASSQEGFSPLHF.

The J gene is TRBJ1-5, the V gene TRBV5-4, with D possibly being TRBD1 (6 bases). Germline CDR1 reads SGHNT; CDR2 reads YYREEE (reference sequence). Trimming took off 4 bases at V and 9 bases at J, with 14 bases between the two ends. The CDR3 has 13 residues. In DNA form, the CDR3 reads TGTGCCAGCAGCCCGGACAGTCCTCGGCCCCAGCATTTT. It translates to CASSPDSPRPQHF.

J is TRBJ2-5 and V is TRBV6-5; 11 nucleotides match TRBD2. J was trimmed by 3 bases and V by 2 bases; bases with no gene match: 5. The CDR3 is made up of 16 amino acids. Germline CDR1 and CDR2: MNHEY and SVGAGI. DNA of the CDR3: TGTGCCAGCAGTTACCTACCGACTAGCGGGAAAGAGACCCAGTACTTC. It encodes CASSYLPTSGKETQYF.

The V call is TRBV2, the J call TRBJ1-4, with D hard to call. The germline V gene has CDR1 SNHLY and CDR2 FYNNEI. The CDR3 covers 15 residues. Deletions cut 8 bases from V and 2 bases from J, with 15 bases between. CDR3 in amino acids: CASGTGFRTNEKLFF. The CDR3 region has the DNA TGTGCCAGCGGTACGGGATTCAGGACTAATGAAAAACTGTTTTTT.

V gene TRBV28 combines with J gene TRBJ2-7; TRBD2 matches 7 bases. Germline lookup yields CDR1 MDHEN and CDR2 SYDVKM. After removal of 3 bases from V and 6 bases from J, the junction contained 8 bases not matched to a gene. The CDR3 has 14 residues. This CDR3 reads CASSLTSRIGEQYF. The CDR3 DNA sequence: TGTGCCAGCAGTTTGACTAGCAGAATAGGCGAGCAGTACTTC.

V is TRBV2 and J is TRBJ1-1; D not resolved. The V gene lost 8 bases and the J gene lost 0 bases, with 10 bases spanning the gap. The CDR3 runs to 13 residues. CDR1 and CDR2 (germline): SNHLY, FYNNEI. The CDR3 DNA reads as TGTGCCAGCTTCCGGCCTTTGAACACTGAAGCTTTCTTT. This sequence encodes CASFRPLNTEAFF.